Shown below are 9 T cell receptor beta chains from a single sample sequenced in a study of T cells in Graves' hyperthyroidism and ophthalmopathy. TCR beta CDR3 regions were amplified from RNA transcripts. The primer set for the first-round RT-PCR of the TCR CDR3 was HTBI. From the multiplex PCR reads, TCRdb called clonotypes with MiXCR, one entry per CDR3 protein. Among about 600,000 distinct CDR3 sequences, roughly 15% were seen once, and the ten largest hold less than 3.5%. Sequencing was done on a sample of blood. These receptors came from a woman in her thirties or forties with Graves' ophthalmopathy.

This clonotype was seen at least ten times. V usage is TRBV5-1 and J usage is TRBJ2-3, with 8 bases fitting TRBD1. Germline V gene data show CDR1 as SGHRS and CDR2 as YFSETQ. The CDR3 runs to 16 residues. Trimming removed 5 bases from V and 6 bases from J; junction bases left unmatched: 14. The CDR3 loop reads CASRTQGAASLDTQYF. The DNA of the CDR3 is TGCGCCAGCAGAACGCAGGGGGCGGCCTCGCTTGATACGCAGTATTTT. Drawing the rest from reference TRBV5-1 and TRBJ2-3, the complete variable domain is KAGVTQTPRYLIKTRGQQVTLSCSPISGHRSVSWYQQTPGQGLQFLFEYFSETQRNKGNFPGRFSGRQFSNSRSEMNVSTLELGDSALYLCASRTQGAASLDTQYFGPGTRLTVL.

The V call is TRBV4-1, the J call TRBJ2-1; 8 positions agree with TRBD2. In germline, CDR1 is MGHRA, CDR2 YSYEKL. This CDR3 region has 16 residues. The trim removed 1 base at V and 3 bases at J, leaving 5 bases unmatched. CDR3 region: CASSQGWTSLYNEQFF. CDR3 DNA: TGCGCCAGCAGCCAAGGGTGGACTAGCCTCTACAATGAGCAGTTCTTC.

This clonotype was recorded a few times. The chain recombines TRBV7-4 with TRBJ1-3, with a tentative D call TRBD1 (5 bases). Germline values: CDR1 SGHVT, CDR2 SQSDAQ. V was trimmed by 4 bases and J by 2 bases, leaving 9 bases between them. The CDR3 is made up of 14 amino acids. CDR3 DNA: TGTGCCAGCAGCTCAGGGAAAACTGGAAACACCATATATTTT. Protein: CASSSGKTGNTIYF.

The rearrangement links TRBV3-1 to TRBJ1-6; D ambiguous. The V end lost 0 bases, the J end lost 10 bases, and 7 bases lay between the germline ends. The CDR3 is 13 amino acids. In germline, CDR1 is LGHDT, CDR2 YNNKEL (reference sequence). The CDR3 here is CASSQDMGSPLHF. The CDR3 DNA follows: TGTGCCAGCAGCCAAGATATGGGCTCACCCCTCCACTTT. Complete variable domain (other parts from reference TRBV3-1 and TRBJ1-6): DTAVSQTPKYLVTQMGNDKSIKCEQNLGHDTMYWYKQDSKKFLKIMFSYNNKELIINETVPNRFSPKSPDKAHLNLHINSLELGDSAVYFCASSQDMGSPLHFGNGTRLTVT.

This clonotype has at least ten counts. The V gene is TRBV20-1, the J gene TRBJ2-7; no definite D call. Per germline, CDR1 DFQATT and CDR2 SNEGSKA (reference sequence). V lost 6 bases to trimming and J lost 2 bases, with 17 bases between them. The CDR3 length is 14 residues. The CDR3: CSAKGVGFPYEQYF. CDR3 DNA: TGCAGTGCAAAAGGTGTGGGTTTCCCCTACGAGCAGTACTTC.

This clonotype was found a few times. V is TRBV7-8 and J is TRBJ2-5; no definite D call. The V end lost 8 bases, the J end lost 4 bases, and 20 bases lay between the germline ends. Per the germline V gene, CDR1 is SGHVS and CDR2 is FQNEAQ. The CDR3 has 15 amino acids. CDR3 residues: CASHPPPAPGETQYF. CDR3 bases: TGTGCCAGCCACCCCCCTCCAGCCCCTGGAGAGACCCAGTACTTC.

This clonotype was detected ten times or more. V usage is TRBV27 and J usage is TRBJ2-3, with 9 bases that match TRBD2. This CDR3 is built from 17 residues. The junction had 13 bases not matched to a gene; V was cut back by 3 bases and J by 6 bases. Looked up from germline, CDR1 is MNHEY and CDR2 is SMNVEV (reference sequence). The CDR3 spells CASSFGGIGSGSDTQYF. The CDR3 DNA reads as TGTGCCAGCAGTTTTGGGGGGATTGGTAGCGGGAGTGATACGCAGTATTTT.

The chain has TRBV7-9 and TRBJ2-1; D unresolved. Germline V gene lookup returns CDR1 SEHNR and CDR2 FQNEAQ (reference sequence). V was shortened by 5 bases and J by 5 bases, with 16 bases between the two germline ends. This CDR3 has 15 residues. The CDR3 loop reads CASSLNTGPHNEQFF. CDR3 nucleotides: TGTGCCAGCAGCCTAAACACCGGGCCCCACAATGAGCAGTTCTTC.

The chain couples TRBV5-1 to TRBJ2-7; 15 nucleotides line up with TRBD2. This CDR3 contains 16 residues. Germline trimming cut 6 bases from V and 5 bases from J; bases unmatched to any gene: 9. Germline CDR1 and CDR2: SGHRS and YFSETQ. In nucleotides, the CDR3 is TGCGCCAGCACGCCCGGACTAGCGGGAGGGGCCCACGAGCAGTACTTC. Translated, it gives CASTPGLAGGAHEQYF.